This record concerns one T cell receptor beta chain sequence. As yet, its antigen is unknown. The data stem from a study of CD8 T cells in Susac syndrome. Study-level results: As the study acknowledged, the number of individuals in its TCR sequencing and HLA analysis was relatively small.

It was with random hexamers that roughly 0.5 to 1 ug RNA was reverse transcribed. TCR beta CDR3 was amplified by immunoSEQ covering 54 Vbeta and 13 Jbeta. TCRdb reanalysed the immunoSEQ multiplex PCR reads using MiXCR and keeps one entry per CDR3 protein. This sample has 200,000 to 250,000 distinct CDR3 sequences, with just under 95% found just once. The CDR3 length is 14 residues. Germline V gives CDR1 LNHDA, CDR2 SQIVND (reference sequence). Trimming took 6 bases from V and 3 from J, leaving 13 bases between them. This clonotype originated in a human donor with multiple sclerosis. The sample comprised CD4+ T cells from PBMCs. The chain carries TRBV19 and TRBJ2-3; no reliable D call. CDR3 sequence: CASSAHSKTDTQYF. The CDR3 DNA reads TGTGCCAGTAGCGCACACTCAAAAACAGATACGCAGTATTTT.